These 32 T cell receptor beta chains share one sample of origin, sequenced in a study of OX40 agonist ivuxolimab in advanced cancers. Using immunoSEQ multiplex PCR, the repertoire was profiled, and TCRdb retains in-frame clones only, with some absent. The repertoire has 52,000 or so clones, roughly 84% of them found once; the top ten carry approximately 4.6%. The sample here was CD4+ or CD8+ T cells sorted from blood, taken in a trial of the OX40 agonist ivuxolimab. The receptors were sampled from an adult with an advanced solid tumor such as melanoma, head and neck, liver or kidney cancer.

This clone counts as medium-sized. The rearrangement joins TRBV7-2 to TRBJ2-5; D is possibly TRBD1 or TRBD2 (6 bases each). The germline V gene encodes CDR1 SGHTA and CDR2 FQGNSA. The V and J ends lost 5 bases and 4 bases respectively, with 14 bases between them. The CDR3 totals 14 residues. CDR3 DNA: TGTGCCAGCAGCCCGGGGGCCTGGGGAGAGACCCAGTACTTC. It is translated as CASSPGAWGETQYF.

This clone came up a few times. The V and J genes are TRBV28 and TRBJ2-1; the D is unclear. V lost 7 bases and J lost 0, with 10 bases in between. Germline assignment: CDR1 MDHEN and CDR2 SYDVKM. The CDR3 totals 14 residues. Written as DNA, the CDR3 is TGTGCCAGCACCCGGCCTGGCTCCTACAATGAGCAGTTCTTC. Translating it yields CASTRPGSYNEQFF.

This chain connects TRBV6-5 to TRBJ2-5; 9 nucleotides align to TRBD1. This CDR3 comprises 13 residues. CDR1 is MNHEY and CDR2 is SVGAGI in the germline V gene. J lost 7 bases, V lost 5 bases, and 5 bases had no gene match. The CDR3: CASSRTGAGTQYF. CDR3 in DNA: TGTGCCAGCAGTAGGACAGGGGCCGGGACCCAGTACTTC.

This clone occurred a few times. The rearrangement joins TRBV19 to TRBJ1-3; no clear D. The CDR3 sequence is 15 residues long. The V end lost 3 bases, the J end lost 3 bases, and 12 bases lay between the germline ends. Germline-derived CDR1 and CDR2 are LNHDA and SQIVND (reference sequence). The CDR3 loop reads CASSMFSERGNTIYF. As DNA, the CDR3 is TGTGCCAGTAGTATGTTCAGTGAACGTGGAAACACCATATATTTT.

This sequence joins TRBV18 and TRBJ2-1; 13 positions agree with TRBD2. The CDR3 covers 21 residues. V dropped 1 base and J dropped 0; count of bases not matched to a gene: 12. CDR1 is KGHSH, CDR2 LQKENI, per germline. CDR3 in amino acids: CASSPLSRTSGRRASYNEQFF. CDR3 coding DNA: TGTGCCAGCTCACCACTTTCCCGGACTAGCGGGAGAAGGGCCTCCTACAATGAGCAGTTCTTC.

This clone has just a few counts. The chain links TRBV4-1 to TRBJ1-1; D ambiguous. The V and J ends lost 4 bases and 6 bases respectively, with 6 bases between them. Germline V lookup: CDR1 MGHRA, CDR2 YSYEKL. The CDR3 consists of 11 residues. The CDR3 DNA reads as TGCGCCAGCAGCCGCAACGCTGAAGCTTTCTTT. Its protein product is CASSRNAEAFF.

The rearrangement links TRBV19 to TRBJ1-4, with D perhaps matching TRBD1 (6 bases). V was pared by 2 bases and J by 10 bases, with 14 bases between. The CDR3 has 14 residues. CDR1 LNHDA and CDR2 SQIVND come from the germline V gene (reference sequence). CDR3 sequence: CASSISADRLKLFF. Written as DNA, the CDR3 is TGTGCCAGTAGTATAAGCGCCGACAGGCTAAAACTGTTTTTT.

The J gene is TRBJ2-3, the V gene TRBV9, with 11 positions matching TRBD2. CDR3 length equals 18 residues. Trimming removed 0 bases from V and 0 bases from J; junction bases left unmatched: 6. The V gene's germline CDR1 is SGDLS and CDR2 YYNGEE. In nucleotides, the CDR3 is TGTGCCAGCAGCGTAGCTACGAGGACTAGCGGGAGCACAGATACGCAGTATTTT. Translating it yields CASSVATRTSGSTDTQYF. The complete variable domain, with remaining parts taken from reference TRBV9 and TRBJ2-3, reads DSGVTQTPKHLITATGQRVTLRCSPRSGDLSVYWYQQSLDQGLQFLIQYYNGEERAKGNILERFSAQQFPDLHSELNLSSLELGDSALYFCASSVATRTSGSTDTQYFGPGTRLTVL.

The chain carries TRBV15 and TRBJ2-7; 7 bases are shared with TRBD1. The germline V gene encodes CDR1 LNHNV and CDR2 YYDKDF (reference sequence). The CDR3 runs 15 residues. V shed 0 bases and J 5 bases; nucleotides not matched to a gene: 7. The CDR3 sequence: CATSRDPTGFDEQYF. The CDR3 DNA sequence: TGTGCCACCAGCAGAGATCCGACAGGGTTCGACGAGCAGTACTTC.

This chain links TRBV9 with TRBJ2-1, with 7 bases identical to TRBD2. J was trimmed by 5 bases and V by 3 bases; bases with no gene match: 8. The CDR3 is 15 residues long. Germline values: CDR1 SGDLS, CDR2 YYNGEE. CDR3 amino acids: CASSARTGTNNEQFF. CDR3 coding DNA: TGTGCCAGCAGCGCCCGGACCGGGACTAACAATGAGCAGTTCTTC.

The rearrangement joins TRBV19 to TRBJ1-1, with TRBD1 matching 7 bases. Unmatched junction bases numbered 6, after V lost 3 bases and J lost 2 bases. Germline CDR1 is LNHDA and CDR2 is SQIVND (reference sequence). The CDR3 has 15 amino acids. The CDR3 DNA is TGTGCCAGTAGTATCTTAACAGGGGTAAACACTGAAGCTTTCTTT. Protein sequence: CASSILTGVNTEAFF.

This clone was counted between two and nine times. This rearrangement joins TRBV28 to TRBJ2-3, with D perhaps assigned TRBD1 or TRBD2 (7 bases each). CDR1 MDHEN and CDR2 SYDVKM come from the germline V gene. CDR3 size: 23 residues. The ends were cut back, 2 bases at V and 2 bases at J, with 35 bases in the middle. In nucleotides, the CDR3 is TGTGCCAGCAGTTTAGGAGCGCCCCCAGGACTAGAGGGACAGACGGTCAACACAGATACGCAGTATTTT. Its translation: CASSLGAPPGLEGQTVNTDTQYF.

The rearrangement links TRBV7-6 to TRBJ2-1; 8 bases line up with TRBD1. V lost 7 bases to trimming and J lost 5 bases; unmatched junction nucleotides: 10. The CDR3 length is 15 residues. Germline CDR1 and CDR2: SGHVS and FNYEAQ. The CDR3 region is CASTQAGQGHNEQFF. The CDR3 coding sequence is TGTGCCAGCACCCAGGCCGGACAGGGCCACAATGAGCAGTTCTTC. Using reference TRBV7-6 and TRBJ2-1 for the parts outside the CDR3, the full variable domain is GAGVSQSPRYKVTKRGQDVALRCDPISGHVSLYWYRQALGQGPEFLTYFNYEAQQDKSGLPNDRFSAERPEGSISTLTIQRTEQRDSAMYRCASTQAGQGHNEQFFGPGTRLTVL.

The chain is built from TRBV18 and TRBJ2-1; D is possibly TRBD1 (6 bases). The V gene lost 3 bases and the J gene lost 2 bases, with 11 bases spanning the gap. Germline V gene sequence: CDR1 KGHSH, CDR2 LQKENI. The length of the CDR3 is 15 residues. This CDR3 reads CASSPGEGAYNEQFF. CDR3 bases: TGTGCCAGCTCACCTGGAGAGGGGGCCTACAATGAGCAGTTCTTC.

As DNA, the CDR3 is TGTGCCAGCAGCTGGGGCGGTGGAAATTCACCCCTCCACTTT. Translation: CASSWGGGNSPLHF. This chain connects TRBV7-2 to TRBJ1-6; D may be TRBD1 (5 bases). Per germline, CDR1 SGHTA and CDR2 FQGNSA. The CDR3 has 14 amino acids. V was trimmed by 4 bases and J by 7 bases, leaving 11 bases between them.

The chain recombines TRBV19 with TRBJ1-5, with D possibly TRBD1 on 5 matching bases. The CDR3 runs 14 residues. Trimming cost V 4 bases and J 1 base, with 8 bases left between them. In germline, CDR1 is LNHDA, CDR2 SQIVND (reference sequence). The CDR3 nucleotides are TGTGCCAGTAGTACAGGGAACAGCAATCAGCCCCAGCATTTT. Its protein product is CASSTGNSNQPQHF.

This chain connects TRBV4-1 to TRBJ2-3; D unclear. The V gene's germline CDR1 is MGHRA and CDR2 YSYEKL. CDR3 length: 17 residues. V lost 2 bases, J lost 0 bases, and 15 bases lay in between. The CDR3 here is CASSQLDMGISTDTQYF. As DNA, the CDR3 is TGCGCCAGCAGCCAACTAGACATGGGGATAAGCACAGATACGCAGTATTTT.

This chain connects TRBV19 to TRBJ1-2; tentatively, D is TRBD1 (6 bases). This CDR3 comprises 15 residues. V shed 6 bases and J shed 0 bases, with 14 bases lying between them. Germline CDR1 LNHDA, CDR2 SQIVND (reference sequence). DNA of the CDR3: TGTGCCAGTAGCGACAGGACCCCACCTAACTATGGCTACACCTTC. It is translated as CASSDRTPPNYGYTF. Filled out from reference TRBV19 and TRBJ1-2, the complete variable domain reads DGGITQSPKYLFRKEGQNVTLSCEQNLNHDAMYWYRQDPGQGLRLIYYSQIVNDFQKGDIAEGYSVSREKKESFPLTVTSAQKNPTAFYLCASSDRTPPNYGYTFGSGTRLTVV.

V usage is TRBV29-1 and J usage is TRBJ2-7; TRBD1 agrees at 8 bases. Trimming removed 6 bases from V and 2 bases from J; junction bases left unmatched: 6. This CDR3 contains 13 residues. Looked up from germline, CDR1 is SQVTM and CDR2 is ANQGSEA. CDR3 sequence: CSVRQGKTYEQYF. In DNA, the CDR3 is TGCAGCGTGAGACAGGGGAAAACCTACGAGCAGTACTTC.

The rearrangement links TRBV6-1 to TRBJ2-3, with TRBD2 as a possible D gene (6 bases). There are 16 residues in the CDR3. Trimming removed 3 bases at V and 0 bases at J, with 13 bases between. CDR1 MNHNS and CDR2 SASEGT come from the germline V gene. The CDR3 here is CASSDRAGLSTDTQYF. CDR3 bases: TGTGCCAGCAGTGATAGGGCGGGGCTTAGCACAGATACGCAGTATTTT.

This CDR3 reads CASSLSGQGHNEQFF. CDR3 nucleotide sequence: TGTGCCAGCAGTTTATCGGGACAGGGGCACAATGAGCAGTTCTTC. The chain recombines TRBV27 with TRBJ2-1; 10 bases fit TRBD1. V trimming: 0 bases; J trimming: 5 bases; junction bases outside the gene matches: 1. The length of the CDR3 is 15 residues. CDR1 is MNHEY and CDR2 is SMNVEV in the germline V gene (reference sequence).

The rearrangement uses TRBV25-1 and TRBJ1-2; no reliable D call. CDR1 MGHDK and CDR2 SYGVNS come from the germline V gene. The CDR3 is made up of 14 amino acids. Trimming left V 2 bases short and J 5 bases short, with 12 bases between. The DNA of the CDR3 is TGTGCCAGCAGTGAAGGCGTCAGCGAATATGGCTACACCTTC. It codes for CASSEGVSEYGYTF.

The V and J genes are TRBV19 and TRBJ1-2; D remains unclear. Per the germline V gene, CDR1 is LNHDA and CDR2 is SQIVND (reference sequence). The CDR3 covers 13 residues. The V and J ends lost 3 bases and 8 bases respectively, with 13 bases between them. For the CDR3, the DNA is TGTGCCAGTAGTATGGACCGCTGGCAAGGCTACACCTTC. This sequence encodes CASSMDRWQGYTF.

The gene calls are TRBV2 and TRBJ2-2; D is possibly TRBD1 or TRBD2 (5 bases each). CDR1 is SNHLY and CDR2 is FYNNEI in the germline V gene. This CDR3 is built from 15 residues. Trimming cost V 10 bases and J 4 bases, with 19 bases left between them. The CDR3 protein is CATRVGRDLTGELFF. The CDR3 region has the DNA TGTGCCACGAGGGTAGGCAGGGACCTCACCGGGGAGCTGTTTTTT.

This clone was found a few times. The rearrangement joins TRBV5-1 to TRBJ1-2; no clear D. V was clipped by 0 bases and J by 6 bases, with 9 bases between them. The CDR3 length is 13 residues. CDR1 is SGHRS and CDR2 is YFSETQ in the germline V gene. The CDR3 region is CASSLAQADGYTF. The CDR3 DNA sequence: TGCGCCAGCAGCTTGGCGCAGGCGGATGGCTACACCTTC.

The chain combines TRBV5-4 with TRBJ2-1; D is perhaps TRBD2 (5 bases). Trimming shortened V by 3 bases and J by 3 bases, and 13 bases separated the two germline ends. The CDR3 has 15 amino acids. In germline, CDR1 is SGHNT, CDR2 YYREEE (reference sequence). This CDR3 is CASSWASSFYNEQFF. The CDR3 DNA sequence: TGTGCCAGCAGCTGGGCCTCTAGCTTCTACAATGAGCAGTTCTTC.

In its sample, this clone was seen once. This rearrangement joins TRBV11-2 to TRBJ2-3; TRBD2 matches 10 bases. The junction had 10 bases not matched to a gene; V was cut back by 5 bases and J by 2 bases. CDR1 and CDR2 (germline): SGHAT, FQNNGV. CDR3 length: 17 amino acids. The CDR3 is CASSPWTSGVVTDTQYF. The CDR3 region has the DNA TGTGCCAGCAGCCCGTGGACTAGCGGAGTAGTCACAGATACGCAGTATTTT.

This clone was counted a few times. V gene TRBV6-5 combines with J gene TRBJ2-7; 8 nucleotides match TRBD1. The CDR3 runs to 15 residues. V was clipped by 6 bases and J by 2 bases; unmatched bases: 9. Germline CDR1 reads MNHEY; CDR2 reads SVGAGI. The CDR3 DNA is TGTGCCAGCAGACGGGGACAGGTACCCGCCTACGAGCAGTACTTC. Amino acid sequence: CASRRGQVPAYEQYF.

V gene TRBV5-1 combines with J gene TRBJ1-1; 9 bases align to TRBD1. The V gene end was trimmed by 4 bases and the J gene end by 1 base; junction bases not matched to a gene: 8. The CDR3 extends over 16 amino acids. Germline CDR1 is SGHRS and CDR2 is YFSETQ. The CDR3 nucleotides read TGCGCCAGCAGCCATCAACCGGGACAGGGGAACACTGAAGCTTTCTTT. This codes for CASSHQPGQGNTEAFF.

The chain links TRBV4-1 to TRBJ2-5, with 7 bases identical to TRBD1. CDR1 and CDR2 (germline): MGHRA, YSYEKL. Unmatched junction bases numbered 8, after V lost 1 base and J lost 0 bases. The CDR3 contains 17 residues. DNA of the CDR3: TGCGCCAGCAGCCAAGCCAGAGGGACAGCGAACCAAGAGACCCAGTACTTC. Amino acids: CASSQARGTANQETQYF.

The chain has TRBV5-1 and TRBJ2-5; D perhaps matches TRBD1 (6 bases). V was cut by 4 bases and J by 1 base, with 8 bases left in between. This CDR3 comprises 13 residues. Looked up from germline, CDR1 is SGHRS and CDR2 is YFSETQ. Written as DNA, the CDR3 is TGCGCCAGCAGCACGGACAGCCAAGAGACCCAGTACTTC. This encodes CASSTDSQETQYF.

This clone was seen a handful of times. The chain recombines TRBV19 with TRBJ1-2; D perhaps matches TRBD1 (6 bases). The germline V and J ends were trimmed by 7 bases and 0 bases, with 15 bases remaining between them. The germline gives CDR1 LNHDA, CDR2 SQIVND (reference sequence). The CDR3 spans 15 residues. CDR3 sequence reads: CASTPGTPTNYGYTF. The CDR3 DNA follows: TGTGCCAGTACCCCCGGGACACCAACTAACTATGGCTACACCTTC. Using reference TRBV19 and TRBJ1-2 for the parts outside the CDR3, the full variable domain is DGGITQSPKYLFRKEGQNVTLSCEQNLNHDAMYWYRQDPGQGLRLIYYSQIVNDFQKGDIAEGYSVSREKKESFPLTVTSAQKNPTAFYLCASTPGTPTNYGYTFGSGTRLTVV.